Listed below are T cell receptor beta chains from one sample, sequenced in a study of blood T cell repertoires in COVID-19. The protocol was immunoSEQ multiplex PCR, while the TCRdb copy is restricted to in-frame clones and leaves out a portion. The sample includes fewer than 200,000 clones, 83% seen only once; the top ten take 3.6%. Sequencing was carried out using PBMCs or T cells enriched from blood (not recorded which). These receptors all stem from a woman aged 45 to 65 in a cohort exposed to, infected with or recovered from COVID-19 (not recorded which). Each CDR3 is given with its conserved first and last residue. The order of the fields is D gene, V gene, J gene, clone size, CDR3 length, CDR3 protein, CDR3 DNA. D genes are given only for firm matches. Size tells how often a clone was seen (once, few, many) or the class of an expanded clone, and some rows leave it out.

>NA|TRBV5-6|TRBJ2-1|NA|15
CASSSGTTGDFVQFF
TGTGCCAGCAGCTCCGGGACAACCGGAGATTTTGTGCAGTTCTTC
>TRBD1|TRBV5-1|TRBJ1-3|NA|16
CASSPDRVYSGNTIYF
TGCGCCAGCAGCCCCGACAGGGTTTACTCTGGAAACACCATATATTTT
>NA|TRBV7-2|TRBJ2-1|NA|15
CASSSTSPAGNEQFF
TGTGCCAGCAGCTCAACCTCCCCGGCGGGCAATGAGCAGTTCTTC
>NA|TRBV9|TRBJ1-2|NA|15
CASSGPGGGNYGYTF
TGTGCCAGCAGCGGTCCGGGGGGAGGAAACTATGGCTACACCTTC
>NA|TRBV5-1|TRBJ1-1|NA|12
CASRLDTHEAFF
TGCGCCAGCAGGTTGGACACGCATGAAGCTTTCTTT
>TRBD2|TRBV11-1|TRBJ2-3|once|16
CASSPRTSGGVDTQYF
TGTGCCAGCAGCCCCAGGACTAGCGGGGGAGTAGATACGCAGTATTTT
>TRBD2|TRBV10-1|TRBJ2-5|NA|16
CASSEVGGRTTETQYF
TGCGCCAGCAGTGAGGTCGGCGGGAGGACTACAGAGACCCAGTACTTC
>TRBD1|TRBV5-5|TRBJ1-1|once|16
CASSPGTGAQNTEAFF
TGTGCCAGCAGCCCCGGGACAGGGGCCCAGAACACTGAAGCTTTCTTT
>NA|TRBV10-3|TRBJ1-1|NA|11
CAIRAGTEAFF
TGTGCCATCAGAGCCGGGACAGAAGCTTTCTTT
>NA|TRBV28|TRBJ1-4|NA|11
CASSPSEKLFF
TGTGCCAGCAGTCCCTCCGAAAAACTGTTTTTT
>TRBD2|TRBV5-6|TRBJ2-5|NA|14
CASSERGTQETQYF
TGTGCCAGCAGTGAGCGGGGGACCCAAGAGACCCAGTACTTC
>TRBD1|TRBV6-6|TRBJ2-5|NA|16
CASSQETGQARGTQYF
TGTGCCAGCAGTCAAGAAACGGGACAGGCAAGGGGGACCCAGTACTTC
>NA|TRBV9|TRBJ1-1|NA|13
CASSVEDRAEAFF
TGTGCCAGCAGCGTAGAAGACAGAGCCGAAGCTTTCTTT
>TRBD1|TRBV28|TRBJ1-2|NA|15
CASSLSTGLDYGYTF
TGTGCCAGCAGTTTATCGACAGGGTTGGACTATGGCTACACCTTC
>TRBD1|TRBV7-2|TRBJ1-3|NA|14
CASSGTGSGNTIYF
TGTGCCAGCAGCGGGACAGGGTCTGGAAACACCATATATTTT